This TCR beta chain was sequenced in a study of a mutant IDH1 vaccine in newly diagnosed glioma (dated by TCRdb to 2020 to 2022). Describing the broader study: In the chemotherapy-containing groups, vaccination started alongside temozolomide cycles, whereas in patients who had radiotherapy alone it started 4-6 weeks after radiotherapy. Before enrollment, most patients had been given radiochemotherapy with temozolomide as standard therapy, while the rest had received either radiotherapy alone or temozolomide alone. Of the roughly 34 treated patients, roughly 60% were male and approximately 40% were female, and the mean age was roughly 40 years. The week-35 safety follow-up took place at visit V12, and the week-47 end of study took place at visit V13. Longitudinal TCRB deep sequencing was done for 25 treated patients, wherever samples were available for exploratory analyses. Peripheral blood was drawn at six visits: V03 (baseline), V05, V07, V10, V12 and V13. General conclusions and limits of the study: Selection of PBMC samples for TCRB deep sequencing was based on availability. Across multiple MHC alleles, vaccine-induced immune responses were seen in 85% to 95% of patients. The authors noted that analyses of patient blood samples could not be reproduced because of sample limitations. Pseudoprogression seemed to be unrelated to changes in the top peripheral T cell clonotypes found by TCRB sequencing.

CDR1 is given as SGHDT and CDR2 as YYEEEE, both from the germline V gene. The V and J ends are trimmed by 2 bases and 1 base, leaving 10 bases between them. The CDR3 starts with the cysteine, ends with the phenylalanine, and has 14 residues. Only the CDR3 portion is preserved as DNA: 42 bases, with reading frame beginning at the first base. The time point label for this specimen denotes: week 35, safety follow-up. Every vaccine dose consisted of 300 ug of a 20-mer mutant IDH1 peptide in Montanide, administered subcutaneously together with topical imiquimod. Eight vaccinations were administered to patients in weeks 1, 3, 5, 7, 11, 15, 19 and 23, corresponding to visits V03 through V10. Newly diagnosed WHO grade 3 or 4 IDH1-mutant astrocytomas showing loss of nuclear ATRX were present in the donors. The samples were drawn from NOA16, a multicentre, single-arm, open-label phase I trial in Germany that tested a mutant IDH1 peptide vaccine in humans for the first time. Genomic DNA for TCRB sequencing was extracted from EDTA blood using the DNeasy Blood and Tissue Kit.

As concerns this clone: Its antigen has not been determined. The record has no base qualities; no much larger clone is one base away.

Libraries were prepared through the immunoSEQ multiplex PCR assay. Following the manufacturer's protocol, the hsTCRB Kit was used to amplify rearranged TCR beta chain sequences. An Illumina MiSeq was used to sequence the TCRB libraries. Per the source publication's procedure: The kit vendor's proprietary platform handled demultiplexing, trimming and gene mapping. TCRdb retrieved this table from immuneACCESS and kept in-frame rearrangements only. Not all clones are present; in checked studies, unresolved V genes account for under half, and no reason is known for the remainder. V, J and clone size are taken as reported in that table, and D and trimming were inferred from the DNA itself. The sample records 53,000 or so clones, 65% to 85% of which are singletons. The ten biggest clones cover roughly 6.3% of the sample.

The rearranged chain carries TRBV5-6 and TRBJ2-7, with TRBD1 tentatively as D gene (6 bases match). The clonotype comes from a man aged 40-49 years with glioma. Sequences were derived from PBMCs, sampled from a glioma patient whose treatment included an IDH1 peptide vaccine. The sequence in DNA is TGTGCCAGCAGCTTTCCAGGGGAGTCCTACGAGCAGTACTTC. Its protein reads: CASSFPGESYEQYF.